This T cell receptor beta chain was sequenced during a study of CD4+ T cells in melanoma. Per the germline V gene, CDR1 is SGHRS and CDR2 is YFSETQ. This CDR3 contains 16 residues. The V and J ends lost 1 base and 6 bases respectively, with 16 bases between them. Findings and limits, study-wide: CD8+ T cell, macrophage and B cell function reportedly correlated with neoantigen-specific CD4+ T cells. Neoantigen-specific CD4+ T cells in melanoma reportedly had diverse differentiation states.

As regards this clone: The antigen is not known.

Assay used: immunoSEQ multiplex PCR; TCRdb lists only in-frame clones, some missing. The sample holds approximately 47,000 clones, 75% to 90% seen once. The specimen was peripheral blood. The genes are TRBV5-1 and TRBJ2-2, with D possibly TRBD1 on 6 matching bases. The source of this sequence is a human donor with melanoma. CDR3 sequence: CASSLSPGASPGELFF. CDR3 coding DNA: TGCGCCAGCAGCTTGTCCCCAGGGGCCTCACCCGGGGAGCTGTTTTTT.